This TCR beta chain was retrieved from a study of T cells after yellow fever vaccination. The study's findings and limits: In post-booster samples, most primary-vaccination clones reappeared (about 97% CD4, 70% to 90% CD8). Researchers noted that a small share of clonotypes showed up in both CD4 and CD8 compartments. The bulk population could contribute abundant contaminating clonotypes to FACS-sorted repertoires.

TCRdb re-called the 5' RACE reads with MiXCR, one entry per CDR3 protein. This sample has around 610,000 distinct CDR3 sequences, with 13% found just once. The sample holds many counts of this clonotype. What it binds is not known. The CDR3 runs to 13 residues. The V segment lost 6 bases and the J segment 2 bases; nucleotides outside the gene matches: 4. The sample was PBMCs, taken on the day of the yellow fever booster vaccination. This chain joins TRBV12-3 or TRBV12-4 and TRBJ2-7, with 7 bases lining up with TRBD1. The source of this sequence is a young man who received the YFV17D yellow fever vaccine. The CDR3, as DNA: TGTGCCAGCAGCCGGGACAGAACCTACGAGCAGTACTTC. Protein product: CASSRDRTYEQYF.